This TCR beta chain emerged from a study of T-cell memory formation after mild COVID-19. Overall study findings and caveats: Balance between CD4 and CD8 was seen in clones contracting day 15 to 85, and a CD4+ lean was seen in later expanders.

5'RACE, which relied on constant-segment primers, yielded TCR alpha and TCR beta cDNA libraries carrying sample barcodes and UMIs. TCRdb called the 5' RACE reads again in MiXCR, with one record for every CDR3 protein. Among 90,000 to 120,000 distinct CDR3 sequences listed, 11% were seen once. This CDR3 is 13 amino acids long. Germline CDR1 and CDR2: SEHNR and FQNEAQ (reference sequence). The ends were cut back, 4 bases at V and 5 bases at J, with 12 bases in the middle. With respect to this clonotype: Its antigen is not identified.

This TCR was sampled from a man younger than 35 who had mild COVID-19 (a few samples of this study predate the infection). Cell type and time point are not known. The chain is built from TRBV7-9 and TRBJ2-7; D ambiguous. The sample consisted of PBMCs or a T cell subset sorted from them (not recorded which). CDR3 nucleotide sequence: TGTGCCAGCAGCTCTTATAACGTGGACGAGCAGTACTTC. Protein sequence: CASSSYNVDEQYF.